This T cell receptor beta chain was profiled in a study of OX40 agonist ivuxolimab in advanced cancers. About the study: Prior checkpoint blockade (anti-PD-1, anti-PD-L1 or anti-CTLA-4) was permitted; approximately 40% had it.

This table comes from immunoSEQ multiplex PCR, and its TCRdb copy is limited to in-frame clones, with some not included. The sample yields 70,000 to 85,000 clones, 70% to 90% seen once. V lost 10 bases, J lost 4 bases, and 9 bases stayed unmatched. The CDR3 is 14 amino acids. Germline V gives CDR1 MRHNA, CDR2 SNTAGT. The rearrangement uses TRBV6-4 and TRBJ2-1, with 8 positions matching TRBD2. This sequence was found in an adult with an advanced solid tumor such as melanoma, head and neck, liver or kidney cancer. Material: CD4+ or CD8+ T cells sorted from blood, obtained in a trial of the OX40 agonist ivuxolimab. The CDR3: CATGLAGGYNEQFF. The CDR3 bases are TGTGCCACAGGACTAGCTGGGGGTTACAATGAGCAGTTCTTC.